The 8 T cell receptor beta chains below were found in one sample sequenced in a study of CD8 T cells in Susac syndrome. It was with random hexamers that roughly 0.45 to 1 ug RNA was reverse transcribed. TCRdb ran MiXCR on the immunoSEQ multiplex PCR reads and lists one entry per CDR3 protein. Among under 200,000 distinct CDR3 sequences listed, over 75% were seen once. Sequencing input: CD4+ T cells from PBMCs. The receptors were gathered from a human donor with Susac syndrome.

This chain joins TRBV30 and TRBJ1-1, with D possibly being TRBD1 (5 bases). The V end was cut by 4 bases, the J end by 4 bases, with 13 bases between. This CDR3 region has 13 residues. Per germline, CDR1 GTSNPN and CDR2 SVGIG (reference sequence). CDR3 residues: CAWNQGWTTEAFF. The DNA of the CDR3 is TGTGCCTGGAACCAGGGATGGACCACTGAAGCTTTCTTT.

The gene calls are TRBV19 and TRBJ1-5; D is unclear. The V and J ends lost 5 bases and 0 bases respectively, with 11 bases between them. Per germline, CDR1 LNHDA and CDR2 SQIVND (reference sequence). The CDR3 has 15 residues. The CDR3 DNA sequence: TGTGCCAGTAGTCAAATCGCCGATAGCAATCAGCCCCAGCATTTT. It is translated as CASSQIADSNQPQHF.

V is TRBV2 and J is TRBJ2-1; 9 bases align to TRBD2. This CDR3 has 13 amino acids. Germline V gives CDR1 SNHLY, CDR2 FYNNEI. After removal of 6 bases from V and 5 bases from J, the junction contained 2 bases not matched to a gene. In nucleotides, the CDR3 is TGTGCCAGCAGGCGGGGGGGCAACAATGAGCAGTTCTTC. Its protein product is CASRRGGNNEQFF. Filled out from reference TRBV2 and TRBJ2-1, the complete variable domain reads EPEVTQTPSHQVTQMGQEVILRCVPISNHLYFYWYRQILGQKVEFLVSFYNNEISEKSEIFDDQFSVERPDGSNFTLKIRSTKLEDSAMYFCASRRGGNNEQFFGPGTRLTVL.

CDR3 bases: TGTGCCAGCAGAACCCCCAGGAACACTGAAGCTTTCTTT. Translating gives CASRTPRNTEAFF. The chain is built from TRBV2 and TRBJ1-1; D remains ambiguous. With 6 bases removed from V and 1 base from J, the gap between germline ends came to 9 bases. Per germline, CDR1 SNHLY and CDR2 FYNNEI. CDR3 length: 13 residues.

This clonotype turned up a few times. V and J are TRBV7-9 and TRBJ1-1; tentatively, D is TRBD1 (6 bases). The CDR3 runs 14 residues. Trimming stripped 1 base from V and 5 bases from J, with 11 bases between. Germline CDR1 and CDR2: SEHNR and FQNEAQ (reference sequence). CDR3 protein: CASSLVEGGTEAFF. Here the CDR3 DNA reads TGTGCCAGCAGCTTAGTTGAGGGGGGGACTGAAGCTTTCTTT.

The chain uses TRBV12-3 or TRBV12-4 and TRBJ1-5; D not certain. The CDR3 spans 14 residues. Between the trimmed V and J ends, which lost 3 bases and 8 bases, there was a span of 14 bases. This CDR3 is CASSFAGSQKPQHF. The CDR3 bases are TGTGCCAGCAGTTTTGCAGGCTCCCAGAAGCCCCAGCATTTT.

This chain joins TRBV20-1 and TRBJ1-5; no firm D call. CDR1 and CDR2 (germline): DFQATT, SNEGSKA (reference sequence). The CDR3 has 14 amino acids. V was pared by 6 bases and J by 6 bases, with 18 bases between. CDR3 sequence reads: CSARQGFQSQPQHF. The DNA of the CDR3 is TGCAGTGCCCGACAAGGCTTTCAAAGTCAGCCCCAGCATTTT.

This chain joins TRBV15 and TRBJ2-5; 7 bases are a match to TRBD1. The CDR3 runs to 15 residues. Germline V gene lookup returns CDR1 LNHNV and CDR2 YYDKDF (reference sequence). Trimming cost V 0 bases and J 2 bases; bases outside gene matches: 3. CDR3 coding DNA: TGTGCCACCAGCAGAGAATGGGACAGTCAAGAGACCCAGTACTTC. Translated: CATSREWDSQETQYF.